The clone carrying this T cell receptor (beta chain) was observed once. These data belong to a study of CD8 T cells in Susac syndrome. The V gene's germline CDR1 is DFQATT and CDR2 SNEGSKA (reference sequence). The ends were cut back, 5 bases at V and 4 bases at J, with 12 bases in the middle. CDR3 length: 13 amino acids. High-throughput TCR beta sequencing covered peripheral CD8+ and CD4+ T cells. TEMRA cells were enriched by FACS, while CD8+ and CD4+ T cells were obtained through a negative isolation that was performed magnetically. RNA, at roughly 0.45 to 1 ug, was reverse transcribed with random hexamers. The TCR beta CDR3 was amplified by immunoSEQ multiplex PCR across 54 Vbeta, 13 Jbeta. MiXCR was run by TCRdb on the immunoSEQ multiplex PCR reads, yielding one entry per CDR3 protein. The table shows 200,000 to 250,000 distinct CDR3 sequences, with approximately 95% occurring only once.

Sequenced sample: CD4+ T cells from PBMCs. The chain is built from TRBV20-1 and TRBJ2-1; D ambiguous. The source is a human donor with multiple sclerosis. The CDR3 here is CSAQTTKYNEQFF. The CDR3, as DNA: TGCAGTGCTCAGACAACGAAGTACAATGAGCAGTTCTTC.